This T cell receptor (beta chain) originates from a study of response to subunit inactivated influenza vaccine. General study points: Authors suggested each seasonal flu vaccination may recruit only limited numbers of new T cells.

Comments on this clonotype: The antigen is undetermined.

V trimming: 6 bases; J trimming: 10 bases; junction bases outside the gene matches: 5. From germline, CDR1 is MNHEY and CDR2 SVGAGI. This CDR3 has 12 residues. TCRdb recomputed calls from the RT-PCR reads with MiXCR, one row per CDR3 protein. The sample carries over 400,000 distinct CDR3 sequences, approximately 10% recorded once. The TCR sequence derives from a man in his forties or fifties who received an inactivated influenza vaccine. The starting material was PBMCs from blood, obtained 35 to 45 days after vaccination. The chain is built from TRBV6-5 and TRBJ1-1, with 10 bases identical to TRBD1. CDR3 sequence reads: CASSPGTGVAFF. Written as DNA, the CDR3 is TGTGCCAGCAGCCCTGGGACAGGGGTAGCTTTCTTT.